The 21 T cell receptor beta chains below were found in one sample sequenced in a study of blood T cell repertoires in COVID-19 (dated by TCRdb to 2018 to 2021). The library was made by the immunoSEQ multiplex PCR assay. As stored in TCRdb, this immuneACCESS dataset retains in-frame rearrangements with V and J assigned. A fraction of the clones does not appear; measured against another copy, unresolved V genes explain less than half of the discrepancy, and the remainder lacks a known reason. Present in this sample are 300,000 to 400,000 clones, around 91% of which were seen just once. The ten largest clones add up to around 3.5% of the sample. Sequenced sample: peripheral blood. The receptors originated from a woman younger than 30 who had recovered from COVID-19.

The genes are TRBV6-5 and TRBJ2-2; TRBD2 agrees at 11 bases. Losses at the gene ends were 5 bases for V and 7 bases for J; bases not matched to a gene: 6. The CDR3 has 15 amino acids. Germline CDR1 and CDR2: MNHEY and SVGAGI. The CDR3 nucleotides are TGTGCCAGCAGTAATTTAGCGGGAGGGATCGGGGAGCTGTTTTTT. Amino acids: CASSNLAGGIGELFF.

The genes are TRBV7-2 and TRBJ2-1; maybe TRBD2 (6 bases). The CDR3 covers 15 residues. V was clipped by 0 bases and J by 3 bases, with 9 bases between them. From germline, CDR1 is SGHTA and CDR2 FQGNSA. The CDR3 sequence: CASSLAGGLYNEQFF. The CDR3 DNA is TGTGCCAGCAGCTTAGCGGGAGGACTCTACAATGAGCAGTTCTTC.

This chain joins TRBV3-1 (or the pseudogene TRBV3-2) and TRBJ1-1, with D tentatively TRBD1 (5 bases). The CDR3 has 13 residues. Germline V gives CDR1 LGHDT, CDR2 YNNKEL (reference sequence). The V gene lost 1 base and the J gene lost 4 bases, with 7 bases spanning the gap. The CDR3 DNA reads as TGTGCCAGCAGCCAAGGAAGGGGCACTGAAGCTTTCTTT. Its translation: CASSQGRGTEAFF.

Only one count was recorded for this clone. This chain joins TRBV6-6 and TRBJ1-4; D might be TRBD1 (6 bases). Trimming stripped 6 bases from V and 7 bases from J, with 18 bases between. The V gene's germline CDR1 is MNHNY and CDR2 SVGAGI (reference sequence). This CDR3 is built from 15 residues. The CDR3 DNA reads TGTGCCAGCAGCTCTATCCAGGGACACATTGAAAAACTGTTTTTT. Protein product: CASSSIQGHIEKLFF.

The chain couples TRBV6-2 or TRBV6-3 to TRBJ2-7, with 9 bases identical to TRBD2. Germline trimming cut 6 bases from V and 5 bases from J; bases unmatched to any gene: 8. Germline-derived CDR1 and CDR2 are MNHEY and SVGEGT. The CDR3 consists of 14 residues. This CDR3 reads CASSWVLAGDEQYV. CDR3 nucleotide sequence: TGTGCCAGCAGCTGGGTTTTAGCGGGAGACGAGCAGTACGTC.

The CDR3 DNA is TGTGCCAGCAGCTTGGTCAGACTAGCGGATGGGGATACGCAGTATTTT. Amino acids: CASSLVRLADGDTQYF. The genes are TRBV5-5 and TRBJ2-3, with 9 bases identical to TRBD2. Trimming removed 0 bases from V and 6 bases from J; junction bases left unmatched: 8. The germline V gene encodes CDR1 SGHKS and CDR2 YYEKEE (reference sequence). This CDR3 region has 16 residues.

This chain links TRBV2 with TRBJ2-3; the match to TRBD2 covers 13 bases. Germline lookup yields CDR1 SNHLY and CDR2 FYNNEI. With V trimmed by 6 bases and J by 2 bases, 11 bases remained unmatched. CDR3 length: 18 residues. The CDR3 protein is CASREIPGLAGATDTQYF. Here the CDR3 DNA reads TGTGCCAGCAGGGAAATTCCTGGACTAGCGGGAGCCACAGATACGCAGTATTTT.

The chain uses TRBV5-1 and TRBJ2-3, with TRBD2 as a possible D gene (6 bases). This CDR3 spans 15 amino acids. V gave up 1 base and J gave up 1 base, with 10 bases separating them. Germline V gene sequence: CDR1 SGHRS, CDR2 YFSETQ. CDR3 in amino acids: CASSLSGSGTDTQYF. In DNA form, the CDR3 reads TGCGCCAGCAGCTTGTCCGGGAGCGGCACAGATACGCAGTATTTT.

The genes are TRBV3-1 (or the pseudogene TRBV3-2) and TRBJ1-3, with TRBD1 as a possible D gene (5 bases). Germline V gene data show CDR1 as LGHDT and CDR2 as YNNKEL (reference sequence). Trimming took 0 bases from V and 11 from J, leaving 17 bases between them. This CDR3 is 15 amino acids long. As DNA, the CDR3 is TGTGCCAGCAGCCAAGACCCTCGTATTCAGGGCGCCATATATTTT. This sequence encodes CASSQDPRIQGAIYF.

In this sample, this clone turned up a few times. The chain carries TRBV6-2 or TRBV6-3 and TRBJ1-1; D possibly corresponds to TRBD1 (6 bases). Per the germline V gene, CDR1 is MNHEY and CDR2 is SVGEGT. V lost 2 bases, J lost 1 base, and 17 bases lay in between. This CDR3 comprises 17 residues. The CDR3, as DNA: TGTGCCAGCAGTTACCCCGGGGGGGCTTGGGGGAACACTGAAGCTTTCTTT. This encodes CASSYPGGAWGNTEAFF.

The chain employs TRBV7-9 and TRBJ2-5; no clear D. The germline V gene encodes CDR1 SEHNR and CDR2 FQNEAQ (reference sequence). V lost 9 bases and J 1 base, leaving 18 bases between the germline ends. This CDR3 region has 15 residues. The CDR3 spells CASRSSWQVQETQYF. In nucleotides, the CDR3 is TGTGCCAGTAGGTCCTCGTGGCAGGTCCAAGAGACCCAGTACTTC.

V gene TRBV5-1 combines with J gene TRBJ2-3, with 11 bases lining up with TRBD2. This CDR3 spans 13 amino acids. The V and J ends lost 5 bases and 6 bases, in that order; junction bases with no gene match: 2. The germline CDR1 and CDR2 sequences are SGHRS and YFSETQ. CDR3 loop: CASRTSGSDTQYF. The CDR3 DNA sequence: TGCGCCAGCAGAACTAGCGGGAGTGATACGCAGTATTTT.

Here the CDR3 reads CASSQVYTRPGLFEQYV. CDR3 coding DNA: TGCGCCAGCAGCCAAGTTTACACTAGGCCCGGTTTGTTCGAGCAGTACGTC. The gene calls are TRBV4-1 and TRBJ2-7, with a weak D call TRBD2 (5 bases). CDR1 is MGHRA, CDR2 YSYEKL, per germline. This CDR3 comprises 17 residues. The ends were cut back, 1 base at V and 6 bases at J, with 22 bases in the middle.

This chain links TRBV24-1 with TRBJ2-1, with 15 positions matching TRBD2. CDR1 is KGHDR, CDR2 SFDVKD, per germline. Trimming at V came to 4 bases and at J to 7 bases, leaving 4 bases not matched to a gene. This CDR3 is built from 16 residues. DNA for the CDR3: TGTGCCACCAGTGACCCGGGACTAGCGGGAGGAAATGAGCAGTTCTTC. Its protein is CATSDPGLAGGNEQFF.

The chain links TRBV5-6 to TRBJ2-3; TRBD2 matches 12 bases. The V gene's germline CDR1 is SGHDT and CDR2 YYEEEE. V lost 4 bases, J lost 6 bases, and 6 bases stayed unmatched. This CDR3 is 15 amino acids long. For the CDR3, the DNA is TGTGCCAGCAGCCTGACTAGCGGGAGAGGGGATACGCAGTATTTT. This translates into CASSLTSGRGDTQYF. Drawing the rest from reference TRBV5-6 and TRBJ2-3, the complete variable domain is DAGVTQSPTHLIKTRGQQVTLRCSPKSGHDTVSWYQQALGQGPQFIFQYYEEEERQRGNFPDRFSGHQFPNYSSELNVNALLLGDSALYLCASSLTSGRGDTQYFGPGTRLTVL.

The rearrangement links TRBV19 to TRBJ2-4; D is perhaps TRBD1 (5 bases). CDR3 length: 12 residues. The ends were cut back, 4 bases at V and 12 bases at J, with 13 bases in the middle. Germline V lookup: CDR1 LNHDA, CDR2 SQIVND (reference sequence). DNA for the CDR3: TGTGCCAGTAGTAACCTAGGACAACCTCAGTACTTC. It is translated as CASSNLGQPQYF. The full variable domain, in which reference TRBV19 and TRBJ2-4 provide the parts outside the CDR3, is DGGITQSPKYLFRKEGQNVTLSCEQNLNHDAMYWYRQDPGQGLRLIYYSQIVNDFQKGDIAEGYSVSREKKESFPLTVTSAQKNPTAFYLCASSNLGQPQYFGAGTRLSVL.

This clone turned up a few times. This chain links TRBV4-3 with TRBJ2-2, with 11 bases matching TRBD2. This CDR3 contains 18 residues. The V gene end was trimmed by 0 bases and the J gene end by 4 bases; junction bases not matched to a gene: 7. Germline values: CDR1 LGHNA, CDR2 YSLEER. DNA for the CDR3: TGCGCCAGCAGCCAAGAAAGGCTAGCGGGAGGTAGCACCGGGGAGCTGTTTTTT. Encoded protein: CASSQERLAGGSTGELFF.

V gene TRBV18 combines with J gene TRBJ1-5, with 10 bases matching TRBD1. V lost 3 bases and J lost 3; bases outside the gene matches: 2. In germline, CDR1 is KGHSH, CDR2 LQKENI. The CDR3 extends over 15 amino acids. The CDR3 sequence is CASSPGTGDNQPQHF. In DNA, the CDR3 is TGTGCCAGCTCACCCGGGACAGGGGACAATCAGCCCCAGCATTTT.

The chain links TRBV6-2 or TRBV6-3 to TRBJ2-7; 7 nucleotides align to TRBD2. The CDR3 length is 14 residues. The germline gives CDR1 MNHEY, CDR2 SVGEGT. V lost 3 bases, J lost 3 bases, and 5 bases stayed unmatched. The CDR3 loop is CASSYNAGDYEQYV. CDR3 coding DNA: TGTGCCAGCAGTTATAACGCGGGGGACTACGAGCAGTACGTC.

The chain uses TRBV19 and TRBJ1-1; 8 nucleotides match TRBD1. V was pared by 7 bases and J by 4 bases, with 17 bases of the junction left unmatched. The CDR3 is 17 residues long. Germline V CDR1 and CDR2: LNHDA, SQIVND (reference sequence). The CDR3 DNA follows: TGTGCCAGTAAGAGTCAGGGGGCGTCCAATTTTGGCACTGAAGCTTTCTTT. It encodes CASKSQGASNFGTEAFF. The full variable domain, completed using reference TRBV19 and TRBJ1-1, is DGGITQSPKYLFRKEGQNVTLSCEQNLNHDAMYWYRQDPGQGLRLIYYSQIVNDFQKGDIAEGYSVSREKKESFPLTVTSAQKNPTAFYLCASKSQGASNFGTEAFFGQGTRLTVV.

The CDR3 DNA reads TGTGCCACCAGCCGCCTTACGGGAGGGCCGGATACGCAGTATTTT. Translation: CATSRLTGGPDTQYF. The genes are TRBV15 and TRBJ2-3; 8 bases align to TRBD2. J gave up 6 bases and V 5 bases, and 10 bases lay outside the gene matches. CDR3 length: 15 residues. Germline CDR1 LNHNV, CDR2 YYDKDF (reference sequence).